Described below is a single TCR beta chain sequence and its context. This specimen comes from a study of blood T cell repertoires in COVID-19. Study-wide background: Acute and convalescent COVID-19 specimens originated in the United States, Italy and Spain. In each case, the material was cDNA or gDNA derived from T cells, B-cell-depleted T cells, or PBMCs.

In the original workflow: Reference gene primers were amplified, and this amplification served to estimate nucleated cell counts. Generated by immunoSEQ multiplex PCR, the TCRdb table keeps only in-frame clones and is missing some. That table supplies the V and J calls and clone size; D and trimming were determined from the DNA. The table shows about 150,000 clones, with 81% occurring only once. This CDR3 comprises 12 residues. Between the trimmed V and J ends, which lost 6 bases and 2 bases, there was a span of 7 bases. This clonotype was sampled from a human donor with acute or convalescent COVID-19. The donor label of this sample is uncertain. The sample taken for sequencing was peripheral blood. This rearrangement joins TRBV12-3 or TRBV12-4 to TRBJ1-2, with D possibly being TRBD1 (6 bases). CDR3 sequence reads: CASRGQNYGYTF. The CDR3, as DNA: TGTGCCAGCAGAGGACAGAACTATGGCTACACCTTC.